This T cell receptor beta chain was profiled in a study of blood T cell repertoires in COVID-19 (dated by TCRdb to about 2020). At the level of the whole study: Collaborator samples came from the United States, Italy and Spain and covered acute and convalescent phases of COVID-19. The dataset comprised deeply sampled blood TCRbeta repertoires from subjects exposed to, actively infected with, or recovered from COVID-19. The material from the prospective study consisted of cDNA or gDNA derived from T cells, B-cell-depleted T cells, or PBMCs. Sample metadata almost always included a de-identified subject ID, COVID-19 status, age in years and sex. Where available, HLA class I and class II types were taken from metadata supplied by the sample provider and were not determined by assay-based typing. The samples were drawn from the first 160 participants of the ongoing ImmuneRACE study and from 1,254 subjects provided by 6 global collaborators. The repertoires were released in a freely available public database meant as a resource for research on the immune response to SARS-CoV-2.

Turning to this clone: What this receptor recognizes is not known. The sample holds no much larger clone one base away, and base qualities are not on file.

Another Seattle source contributed samples from volunteer blood donors who had recovered from COVID-19. The collaborating institutions used their own protocols to collect whole blood in K2EDTA tubes. For TCRbeta analysis, collaborator samples were shipped as frozen whole blood, as isolated PBMCs, or as DNA extracted from either sample type. Trimming removed 0 bases from V and 6 bases from J; the gene matches leave 3 bases unexplained. Counted from cysteine to phenylalanine, this CDR3 has 15 amino acids. Only the CDR3 part of the read is kept: 45 bases, read in frame from the first base. Sequences SGHTA (CDR1) and FQGTGA (CDR2) are obtained from the germline V gene. The investigation overall reported the following: Clinical and demographic metadata were provided uncurated, with the amount varying by source and participant.

TCRbeta CDR3 regions were amplified from genomic DNA using the immunoSEQ Assay, a bias-controlled multiplex PCR. Regarding the original processing steps: Nucleated cell counts per sample were estimated from amplification of reference gene primers within the assay. To quantify the absolute abundance of each unique TCRbeta CDR3 rearrangement, sequence reads were collapsed and filtered. For each sample, productive Simpson clonality was calculated as the square root of Simpson's diversity index over productive rearrangements. The source is immuneACCESS, and TCRdb retained only in-frame sequences with V and J called. Part of the clones is not carried over; for the studies checked, unresolved V genes explain less than half of this, and the remainder is unexplained. V and J calls and clone size are copied from that table; D and trimming were computed from the DNA. Across this sample there are a few hundred thousand clones, with about 87% seen only once. Approximately 6% of the sample rests with the top ten.

The V and J segments used are TRBV7-3 and TRBJ2-1; TRBD2 agrees with 9 junctional bases. Sequenced sample: peripheral blood. The receptor was derived from a man aged 60-69 years who had recovered from COVID-19. The DNA sequence follows: TGTGCCAGCAGCTTAACTAGCGGGAGTCGCAATGAGCAGTTCTTC. Its translation reads: CASSLTSGSRNEQFF.